A selection of T cell receptor beta chains follows, all from one sample in a study of human T cells and chemical hapten exposure. MiXCR, applied by TCRdb to the RACE reads, yields one record per CDR3 protein. The sample has tens of thousands of distinct CDR3 sequences; about 9.1% are singletons. The sequences come from whole blood, collected in connection with sensitization to the hapten diphenylcyclopropenone (DPC). The receptors were gathered from a woman aged 40 to 50 with alopecia areata. Some clones in this sample may be carry-over from other donors' samples. CDR3s include the opening cysteine and the closing phenylalanine or tryptophan. The D gene is left open where the match is weak. The listing skips clone size in some rows; elsewhere it reads once, few, many or a size class.

clone_size,v_call,d_call,j_call,cdr3_nt,cdr3_aa
few,TRBV7-8,NA,TRBJ1-1,TGTGCCAGCAGCTTAGTTCTGCAGGCCCACACTGAAGCTTTCTTT,CASSLVLQAHTEAFF
NA,TRBV7-9,TRBD1,TRBJ1-2,TGTGCCGGTTCAGGGGGAGAAGGCTACACCTTC,CAGSGGEGYTF
many,TRBV6-2/TRBV6-3,NA,TRBJ1-6,TGTGCCAGCAGAGAATGGGGTAATTCACCCCTCCACTTT,CASREWGNSPLHF
few,TRBV29-1,NA,TRBJ1-1,TGCAGCGTGACGGACAGTGATAACACTGAAGCTTTCTTT,CSVTDSDNTEAFF
many,TRBV7-3,NA,TRBJ1-5,TGTGCCAGCAGCTTGGATCAGCCCCAGCATTTT,CASSLDQPQHF
NA,TRBV20-1,NA,TRBJ2-1,TGCAGCCCGTTTCAGGGCAATGAGCAGTTCTTC,CSPFQGNEQFF
few,TRBV3-1,NA,TRBJ2-7,TGTGCCAGCAGCCCCAGGACAGCCACAAGAAAATTCAACGAGCAGTACTTC,CASSPRTATRKFNEQYF
many,TRBV6-1,NA,TRBJ1-4,TGTGCCAGCAGCCGACAGGCAACTAATGAAAAACTGTTTTTT,CASSRQATNEKLFF
NA,TRBV6-5,NA,TRBJ2-7,TGTGCCAGCAGTTACTCGGCAGGCACCTACGAGCAGTACTTC,CASSYSAGTYEQYF
many,TRBV6-1,NA,TRBJ1-5,TGTGCCAGCAGTGAGTTTGTAGTTAATCAGCCCCAGCATTTT,CASSEFVVNQPQHF
many,TRBV30,NA,TRBJ2-7,TGTGCCTGGAAGGTCGACAGTAGCTCCTACGAGCAGTACTTC,CAWKVDSSSYEQYF
NA,TRBV20-1,TRBD2,TRBJ2-2,TGCAGTGCTCCCCCCCGGAGCGGGGCGAACACCGGGGAGCTGTTTTTT,CSAPPRSGANTGELFF
NA,TRBV6-2/TRBV6-3,NA,TRBJ1-2,TGTGCCAGCAGTTATCGAGAAAACTATGGCTACACCTTC,CASSYRENYGYTF
NA,TRBV7-6,NA,TRBJ2-2,TGTGCCAGCAGCTTAGCTCCGGGTGCCGGGGAGCTGTTTTTT,CASSLAPGAGELFF
many,TRBV18,NA,TRBJ1-5,TGTGCCAGCTCATCGGAAACAGACGGGCCCCAGCATTTT,CASSSETDGPQHF
many,TRBV12-3/TRBV12-4,TRBD2,TRBJ2-3,TGTGCCAGCAGTTTATCCCCCTCCGTTCTAGCGGGGGCCCCAGATACGCAGTATTTT,CASSLSPSVLAGAPDTQYF
NA,TRBV10-3,NA,TRBJ1-5,TGTGCCATCAGTGGCCTATCCAATCAGCCCCAGCATTTT,CAISGLSNQPQHF
many,TRBV4-1,NA,TRBJ1-1,TGCGCCAGCAGCCAAAAACGAGGGACTGAAGCTTTCTTT,CASSQKRGTEAFF
many,TRBV6-5,NA,TRBJ1-2,TGTGCCAGCACTCCTACAGTGGCCCGGGTAGGCTATGGCTACACCTTC,CASTPTVARVGYGYTF
NA,TRBV6-4,NA,TRBJ2-3,TGTGCCAGCAGTGACCTCAGCACAGATACGCAGTATTTT,CASSDLSTDTQYF
NA,TRBV4-3,NA,TRBJ1-4,TGCGCCAGCAGCCAAGATTTGGTCGTAGGTGGCAGGACGCCTTCAACTAATGAAAAACTGTTTTTT,CASSQDLVVGGRTPSTNEKLFF
many,TRBV11-2,NA,TRBJ1-6,TGTGCCAGCAGCTTAGAGAGGGGTTCACCCCTCCACTTT,CASSLERGSPLHF
many,TRBV28,NA,TRBJ1-5,TGTGCCAGCAGTTTAGGAGGAGGTAGCAATCAGCCCCAGCATTTT,CASSLGGGSNQPQHF
many,TRBV6-2/TRBV6-3,NA,TRBJ1-2,TGTGCCAGCAGGAAGCAGGGCCGGGTCTATGGCTACACCTTC,CASRKQGRVYGYTF
NA,TRBV7-9,TRBD1,TRBJ1-2,TGTGCCAGCCGCCGGACAGGTCTCTATGGCTACACCTTC,CASRRTGLYGYTF
NA,TRBV5-4,TRBD1,TRBJ1-2,TGTGCCAGCAGCACGACAGGGAACCTCTATGGCTACACCTTC,CASSTTGNLYGYTF
many,TRBV7-2,TRBD2,TRBJ2-1,TGTGCCAGCAGCTGGGGGACTAGCGCGGCCTACAATGAGCAGTTCTTC,CASSWGTSAAYNEQFF
few,TRBV6-5,NA,TRBJ1-2,TGTGCCAGCAGGAAGTTACAGGGACACTATGGCTACACCTTC,CASRKLQGHYGYTF
many,TRBV19,TRBD2,TRBJ2-1,TGTGCCAGCGGGGGACTAGCCCTTTTTAATGAGCAGTTCTTC,CASGGLALFNEQFF
few,TRBV4-3,TRBD2,TRBJ2-3,TGCGCCAGCAGCCTCACCGGGCTAGCGGGGGGGGCATATACGCAGTATTTT,CASSLTGLAGGAYTQYF
many,TRBV6-4,TRBD1,TRBJ2-3,TGTGCCAGCAGTGACGGGACAGTTAGCACAGATACGCAGTATTTT,CASSDGTVSTDTQYF
many,TRBV6-6,TRBD1,TRBJ1-2,TGTGCCAGCAGTTACGCCACGGACAGGACTAACTATGGCTACACCTTC,CASSYATDRTNYGYTF
many,TRBV5-1,NA,TRBJ1-1,TGCGCCAGCAGCCAACTCATTAGAGGGTCGGGCACTGAAGCTTTCTTT,CASSQLIRGSGTEAFF
many,TRBV15,NA,TRBJ2-1,TGTGCCACCAGCAGAAGACAGTTTTCCGACAATGAGCAGTTCTTC,CATSRRQFSDNEQFF
few,TRBV6-4,TRBD2,TRBJ2-7,TGTGCCAACCAATCGGGGGGATGCGAGCAGTACTTC,CANQSGGCEQYF
many,TRBV6-2/TRBV6-3,TRBD1,TRBJ2-4,TGTGCCAGCAGTACCGACAGGGGCGTCAAAAACATTCAGTACTTC,CASSTDRGVKNIQYF
few,TRBV7-2,NA,TRBJ2-5,TGTGCCAGCAGCTTAATTCCCGGCGGGGAGACCCAGTACTTC,CASSLIPGGETQYF
NA,TRBV28,NA,TRBJ2-5,TGTGCCAGCAGTTTCCCAGGGGCCGGTACCCAGTACTTC,CASSFPGAGTQYF
NA,TRBV20-1,TRBD1,TRBJ1-2,TGCAGTGCTATCCCGGGACAGGGGGCGTATGGCTACACCTTC,CSAIPGQGAYGYTF
few,TRBV7-8,NA,TRBJ2-7,TGTGCCAGCAGCAACCGTCCCTACGAGCAGTACTTC,CASSNRPYEQYF
few,TRBV28,TRBD1,TRBJ1-6,TGTGCCAGCAGCACGACAGGGGGCGTTTCACCCCTCCACTTT,CASSTTGGVSPLHF
many,TRBV7-3,TRBD1,TRBJ1-1,TGTGCCAGCAGCTTAAAGGCAGGGGGCTTGGAAGCTTTCTTT,CASSLKAGGLEAFF